Sequencing of this T cell receptor (beta chain) was carried out in a study of a mutant IDH1 vaccine in newly diagnosed glioma. Points on this clone: Its antigen is unidentified.

J gave up 0 bases and V 5 bases, and 7 bases lay outside the gene matches. This CDR3 contains 18 residues. Germline loops: CDR1 MNHEY, CDR2 SMNVEV (reference sequence). This sample's time point: week 35, safety follow-up. Each vaccine dose was 300 ug of mutant IDH1 20-mer peptide, with topical imiquimod. The assay was immunoSEQ multiplex PCR, and TCRdb's table has in-frame clones only and misses some. The sample gives 40,000 to 50,000 clones, 85% to 90% of which show up once; roughly 1.5% is in the top ten. The sample was PBMCs, taken from a glioma patient whose treatment included an IDH1 peptide vaccine. The sequence was collected from a man between 40 and 49 years old with glioma. This chain uses TRBV27 with TRBJ2-6; TRBD1 matches at 10 bases. The chain's CDR3 is CASSPAGQGFSGANVLTF. In nucleotides, the CDR3 is TGTGCCAGCAGTCCAGCGGGACAGGGGTTCTCTGGGGCCAACGTCCTGACTTTC.